Below are 20 T cell receptor beta chains sequenced from a single sample in a study of OX40 agonist ivuxolimab in advanced cancers. Method: immunoSEQ multiplex PCR; TCRdb's copy keeps in-frame clones and lacks some. The data show tens of thousands of clones, with around 90% seen just once and about 5% held by the top ten. Sequencing was performed on CD4+ or CD8+ T cells sorted from blood, taken in a trial of the OX40 agonist ivuxolimab. These receptors originate from an adult with an advanced solid tumor such as melanoma, head and neck, liver or kidney cancer.

This chain joins TRBV19 and TRBJ2-1; D is ambiguous. V lost 6 bases to trimming and J lost 4 bases, with 13 bases between them. Germline CDR1 reads LNHDA; CDR2 reads SQIVND (reference sequence). The CDR3 is 14 amino acids. As DNA, the CDR3 is TGTGCCAGTAGAGGCGGTTTTCTTTACAATGAGCAGTTCTTC. It is translated as CASRGGFLYNEQFF.

V gene TRBV10-3 combines with J gene TRBJ2-2; tentative D call: TRBD1 (5 bases). Germline V lookup: CDR1 ENHRY, CDR2 SYGVKD. The CDR3 has 16 amino acids. Trimming shortened V by 2 bases and J by 2 bases, and 12 bases separated the two germline ends. CDR3 in amino acids: CAISEGRTTNTGELFF. For the CDR3, the DNA is TGTGCCATCAGTGAGGGCAGGACAACCAACACCGGGGAGCTGTTTTTT.

V and J are TRBV6-5 and TRBJ1-1, with D perhaps matching TRBD1 (5 bases). The CDR3 is 15 amino acids. Deletions cut 2 bases from V and 4 bases from J, with 14 bases between. CDR1 and CDR2 from the germline V gene are MNHEY and SVGAGI. CDR3 in DNA: TGTGCCAGCAGTTACAAAGGGGCCCGGCCCACTGAAGCTTTCTTT. It yields the protein CASSYKGARPTEAFF.

V and J are TRBV6-5 and TRBJ2-1; tentative D call: TRBD1 (6 bases). Trimming removed 2 bases from V and 2 bases from J, with 13 bases in between. The CDR3 has 16 amino acids. CDR1 and CDR2 from the germline V gene are MNHEY and SVGAGI. CDR3 sequence: CASSYAGANTYNEQFF. CDR3 nucleotides: TGTGCCAGCAGTTACGCAGGGGCTAATACCTACAATGAGCAGTTCTTC.

V gene TRBV6-5 combines with J gene TRBJ2-4; 8 nucleotides agree with TRBD2. Germline CDR1 and CDR2: MNHEY and SVGAGI. The junction had 11 bases not matched to a gene; V was cut back by 6 bases and J by 7 bases. CDR3 length equals 15 residues. CDR3 loop: CASRTGLAGVNIQYF. CDR3 DNA: TGTGCCAGCAGGACTGGACTAGCTGGGGTCAACATTCAGTACTTC.

For this clone: A junction end diverges from the germline sequence, so it may reflect a read error. The chain has TRBV7-9 and TRBJ2-1; 15 bases fit TRBD2. This CDR3 comprises 14 residues. Germline V gene sequence: CDR1 SEHNR, CDR2 FQNEAQ (reference sequence). CDR3 loop: CASSLGTSGRKLVF. CDR3 nucleotides: TGTGCCAGCAGCCTAGGGACTAGCGGGAGGAAATTGGTCTTC.

The chain is built from TRBV6-5 and TRBJ2-7, with TRBD2 identical over 11 bases. The V segment lost 5 bases and the J segment 6 bases; nucleotides outside the gene matches: 6. Per the germline V gene, CDR1 is MNHEY and CDR2 is SVGAGI. This CDR3 spans 14 amino acids. The CDR3 DNA reads as TGTGCCAGCAGTAGGGCTAGCGGGAGGATCGAGCAGTACTTC. As protein: CASSRASGRIEQYF.

The rearrangement uses TRBV27 and TRBJ1-1; 7 positions agree with TRBD1. The CDR3 is made up of 16 amino acids. The ends lost 3 bases at V and 1 base at J; junction bases unmatched: 8. Germline V gene lookup returns CDR1 MNHEY and CDR2 SMNVEV (reference sequence). In DNA, the CDR3 is TGTGCCAGCAGTTTGAGACAGGGTTCTTGGAACACTGAAGCTTTCTTT. This sequence encodes CASSLRQGSWNTEAFF.

The V gene is TRBV6-6, the J gene TRBJ2-7; D could derive from TRBD1 or TRBD2 (5 bases each). V was pared by 0 bases and J by 2 bases, with 11 bases between. The germline CDR1 and CDR2 sequences are MNHNY and SVGAGI (reference sequence). This CDR3 has 15 amino acids. CDR3 sequence (DNA): TGTGCCAGCAGTTACTCAGGGGCGGGCGCCTACGAGCAGTACTTC. This sequence encodes CASSYSGAGAYEQYF.

This chain links TRBV7-8 with TRBJ1-6; 8 nucleotides match TRBD1. With V trimmed by 1 base and J by 5 bases, 7 bases remained unmatched. Germline V gene data show CDR1 as SGHVS and CDR2 as FQNEAQ. CDR3 size: 17 residues. This chain's CDR3 is CASSLEGWTGHNSPLHF. CDR3 coding DNA: TGTGCCAGCAGCTTAGAAGGTTGGACAGGGCATAATTCACCCCTCCACTTT.

The V gene is TRBV6-6, the J gene TRBJ2-7; D may be TRBD1 (5 bases). V lost 10 bases, J lost 3 bases, and 13 bases lay in between. Germline CDR1 is MNHNY and CDR2 is SVGAGI (reference sequence). CDR3 length equals 12 residues. The DNA of the CDR3 is TGTGCCATTGGCAGGACAAACTACGAGCAGTACTTC. Translation: CAIGRTNYEQYF.

The V gene is TRBV6-5, the J gene TRBJ1-5, with 9 bases lining up with TRBD1. The CDR3 extends over 13 amino acids. Germline CDR1 and CDR2: MNHEY and SVGAGI. J gave up 7 bases and V 6 bases, and 4 bases lay outside the gene matches. The CDR3 is CASRQGAGQPQHF. In DNA, the CDR3 is TGTGCCAGCAGACAGGGGGCAGGGCAGCCCCAGCATTTT.

This clone appeared a single time. The chain uses TRBV28 and TRBJ1-4; tentative D call: TRBD1 (5 bases). The CDR3 sequence is 14 residues long. V lost 3 bases and J lost 8, with 13 bases in between. Germline V gene data show CDR1 as MDHEN and CDR2 as SYDVKM. DNA of the CDR3: TGTGCCAGCAGTTTCGGGGGTACAAGGGAAAAACTGTTTTTT. It translates to CASSFGGTREKLFF.

Remarks on this clone: This specimen includes other DNA sequences encoding the same CDR3. The chain carries TRBV7-8 and TRBJ1-5, with 9 bases that match TRBD1. Germline V gene lookup returns CDR1 SGHVS and CDR2 FQNEAQ. This CDR3 contains 14 residues. The J segment lost 2 bases and the V segment lost 6 bases, leaving 2 bases of the junction unmatched. The CDR3 coding sequence is TGTGCCAGCAGACGGACAGGGGGCAATCAGCCCCAGCATTTT. As protein: CASRRTGGNQPQHF.

The chain employs TRBV2 and TRBJ2-2; weak D call: TRBD2 (5 bases). V shed 3 bases and J shed 8 bases, with 13 bases lying between them. This CDR3 comprises 14 residues. Germline CDR1 is SNHLY and CDR2 is FYNNEI. CDR3 residues: CASSDWTRRGELFF. For the CDR3, the DNA is TGTGCCAGCAGTGATTGGACTCGAAGGGGGGAGCTGTTTTTT.

The gene calls are TRBV5-1 and TRBJ2-2, with 9 bases identical to TRBD1. With 4 bases clipped from V and 6 bases from J, the junction kept 7 bases outside the gene matches. This CDR3 spans 15 amino acids. Germline V gives CDR1 SGHRS, CDR2 YFSETQ. The CDR3 DNA reads TGCGCCAGCAGCCCCACAGGGGGCGAAGCCGGGGAGCTGTTTTTT. It specifies CASSPTGGEAGELFF.

The genes are TRBV7-2 and TRBJ1-1, with TRBD1 as a possible D gene (5 bases). The CDR3 contains 14 residues. With 3 bases removed from V and 1 base from J, the gap between germline ends came to 9 bases. CDR1 SGHTA and CDR2 FQGNSA come from the germline V gene. CDR3 bases: TGTGCCAGCAGCTTTATCGGGGGGAACACTGAAGCTTTCTTT. Encoded protein: CASSFIGGNTEAFF.

The chain has TRBV5-8 and TRBJ1-2, with 7 bases fitting TRBD1. The V and J ends lost 4 bases and 6 bases, in that order; junction bases with no gene match: 6. From germline, CDR1 is SGHTS and CDR2 YDEGEE. This CDR3 is 13 amino acids long. CDR3 protein: CASSPQGVDGYTF. The DNA of the CDR3 is TGTGCCAGCAGCCCGCAGGGGGTCGATGGCTACACCTTC.

The chain recombines TRBV7-2 with TRBJ2-7; 10 nucleotides match TRBD1. V was clipped by 2 bases and J by 4 bases; unmatched bases: 5. This CDR3 has 15 amino acids. Germline assignment: CDR1 SGHTA and CDR2 FQGNSA. CDR3: CASSLSRDRGYEQYF. The DNA for the CDR3 is TGTGCCAGCAGCTTATCCCGGGACAGGGGATACGAGCAGTACTTC. The full variable domain, completed using reference TRBV7-2 and TRBJ2-7, is GAGVSQSPSNKVTEKGKDVELRCDPISGHTALYWYRQSLGQGLEFLIYFQGNSAPDKSGLPSDRFSAERTGGSVSTLTIQRTQQEDSAVYLCASSLSRDRGYEQYFGPGTRLTVT.

The chain is built from TRBV6-1 and TRBJ2-1, with D unclear. The CDR3 extends over 11 amino acids. CDR1 and CDR2 (germline): MNHNS, SASEGT. With 6 bases removed from V and 9 bases from J, the gap between germline ends came to 9 bases. The CDR3 DNA is TGTGCCAGCAGCTACCTTCCTGAGCAGTTCTTC. Its translation: CASSYLPEQFF.